These T cell receptor beta chains were read from a single sample in a study of blood T cells in healthy people across ages. TCRdb redid the calling of the 5' RACE reads with MiXCR, one entry per CDR3 protein. The sample shows about 1,600,000 distinct CDR3 sequences, approximately 42% of them seen only once. Sequenced sample: blood. The receptors derive from a woman between 18 and 29 years old in good health. The CDR3 runs from the conserved cysteine through the conserved F or W. Fields, in order: J gene, D gene, V gene, clone size, CDR3 DNA, CDR3 protein. The D gene is left open where the match is weak. Clone size is shown for a subset of rows, as once, few, many or a class of expanded clone.

>TRBJ2-5|TRBD1|TRBV15|.
TGTGCCACTTCGCAGAGGGGGCTGGAGACCCAGTACTTC
CATSQRGLETQYF
>TRBJ2-3|.|TRBV7-2|few
TGTGCCAGCAGCCGAGGAAGGGCCCGAGATACGCAGTATTTT
CASSRGRARDTQYF
>TRBJ1-2|.|TRBV27|.
TGTGCCAGCAGCCCTCTCACCACCCCGGGGGCCAAGGGCAGGGGCTACACCTTC
CASSPLTTPGAKGRGYTF
>TRBJ2-7|TRBD1|TRBV20-1|.
TGCAGTGCCCAGGGACAGGCGTACGAGCAGTACTTC
CSAQGQAYEQYF
>TRBJ1-2|.|TRBV4-1|.
TGTGCCAGCAGCCAAGATGCGTGGGGGAACTATGGCTACACCTTC
CASSQDAWGNYGYTF
>TRBJ1-6|TRBD1|TRBV11-2|.
TGTGCCAGCAGCACGTTGACAGGGAGTGCAGGAGTAGCCCTCCACTTT
CASSTLTGSAGVALHF
>TRBJ2-1|.|TRBV11-2|.
TGTGCCAGCAGCGAAGCCGGGACTGGCCGTGGGGTAGAGCAGTTCTTC
CASSEAGTGRGVEQFF
>TRBJ2-7|.|TRBV11-2|few
TGTGCCAGCAGCACCCCGAGGGGCCCCAAAGGGTCCTACGAGCAGTACTTC
CASSTPRGPKGSYEQYF
>TRBJ2-5|.|TRBV20-1|.
TGCAGTGCTGGATCTGTGACGGCCCAGTACTTC
CSAGSVTAQYF
>TRBJ2-1|TRBD2|TRBV20-1|few
TGCAGTGCTGCCGGGACTAGCGGCGAGCAGTTCTTC
CSAAGTSGEQFF
>TRBJ2-7|TRBD2|TRBV27|.
TGTGCCAGAGCGGGATCCTACGAGCAGTACTTC
CARAGSYEQYF
>TRBJ2-5|.|TRBV2|few
TGTGCCAGCAGCGTAAGGGGGGGGCCAGAGACCCAGTACTTC
CASSVRGGPETQYF
>TRBJ2-7|.|TRBV3-1|few
TGTGCCAGCAGCCAAGCCCCAGGGACCTACGAGCAGTACTTC
CASSQAPGTYEQYF
>TRBJ1-2|.|TRBV6-1|.
TGTGCCAGCAGTGTCGACACTATCGAAGGCTACACCTTC
CASSVDTIEGYTF
>TRBJ2-2|TRBD2|TRBV7-9|.
TGTGCCAGCAGCTTCAACACAGGGAGACTAGCGGGGGTAACCGGGGAGCTGTTTTTT
CASSFNTGRLAGVTGELFF
>TRBJ1-2|.|TRBV7-2|.
TGTGCCAGCAGCCGTGGGAACCCTTTAAACTATGGCTACACCTTC
CASSRGNPLNYGYTF
>TRBJ2-7|TRBD2|TRBV9|.
TGTGCCAGCAGCGGAGGTCTAGCGGGATTCCACGAGCAGTACTTC
CASSGGLAGFHEQYF
>TRBJ1-5|.|TRBV7-2|few
TGTGCCAGCAGCTTATACGCCAGCCCTACTTATCAGCCCCAGCATTTT
CASSLYASPTYQPQHF
>TRBJ2-7|.|TRBV21-1|.
TGTGCCAGCAGCAAATTGGACAGATACGAGCAGTACTTC
CASSKLDRYEQYF
>TRBJ2-7|TRBD2|TRBV7-2|.
TGTGCCAGCAGCTTAGCGGGACTAGCGCAATACAATGAGCAGTACTTC
CASSLAGLAQYNEQYF
>TRBJ2-3|.|TRBV6-5|.
TGTGCCAGCAGTTCCCATGCAGATACGCAGTATTTT
CASSSHADTQYF
>TRBJ2-1|.|TRBV11-1|.
TGTGCCAGCAGACACGACAGTGTGGAGACCCAGTTCTTC
CASRHDSVETQFF
>TRBJ2-1|TRBD2|TRBV5-1|.
TGCGCCAGCAGCTTGCTCCTTACTAGCGGACCGACCGATGAGCAGTTCTTC
CASSLLLTSGPTDEQFF
>TRBJ2-1|TRBD2|TRBV7-6|few
TGTGCCAGCAGCTTAGGGCTAGCGGGAGTGGTTGAGCAGTTCTTC
CASSLGLAGVVEQFF
>TRBJ1-6|.|TRBV9|few
TGTGCCAGCAGCGCCAGGGGTGCTAATTCACCCCTCCACTTT
CASSARGANSPLHF
>TRBJ2-5|.|TRBV12-3/TRBV12-4|.
TGTGCCAGCATGGTAGGGGGGGCCTTCGTACGGTCCCAGTACTTC
CASMVGGAFVRSQYF
>TRBJ2-7|TRBD1|TRBV4-1|.
TGCGCCAGCAGCCAAGATAGAGGGGGCAACGAGCAGTACTTC
CASSQDRGGNEQYF
>TRBJ2-3|.|TRBV13|.
TGTGTCAGCACCAAGACAGTTACAGATACGCAGTATTTT
CVSTKTVTDTQYF
>TRBJ1-5|TRBD1|TRBV4-1|few
TGCGCCAGCAGCCATGCCGGGACAGGGATCCCGCTTGATCAGCCCCAGCATTTT
CASSHAGTGIPLDQPQHF
>TRBJ1-4|.|TRBV4-1|.
TGCGCCAGCAGCCAATCGGGACGGGTCGCAACTAATGAAAAACTGTTTTTT
CASSQSGRVATNEKLFF
>TRBJ2-1|TRBD2|TRBV5-1|.
TGCGCCAGCAGCTCACAACTAGCGGGGGCTACGGGGGAGCAGTTCTTC
CASSSQLAGATGEQFF
>TRBJ2-4|TRBD2|TRBV4-1|.
TGCGCCAGCAGCCAATCGGGGGGGACTATCAAAAACATTCAGTACTTC
CASSQSGGTIKNIQYF
>TRBJ1-1|TRBD1|TRBV4-1|.
TGCGCCAGCAGCCACAAACAGGGGGTGGACACTGAAGCTTTCTTT
CASSHKQGVDTEAFF
>TRBJ2-7|.|TRBV6-5|.
TGTGCCAGCAGATTTAAGAAGGCGGTCTCCTACGAGCAGTACTTC
CASRFKKAVSYEQYF
>TRBJ2-5|TRBD2|TRBV30|.
TGTGCCTGGAGTGTAACGGGGGGCCAAGAGACCCAGTACTTC
CAWSVTGGQETQYF
>TRBJ2-3|TRBD2|TRBV12-3/TRBV12-4|once
TGTGCCAGCAGATCTATATATAGCGGGGGAAGCACAGATACGCAGTATTTT
CASRSIYSGGSTDTQYF
>TRBJ1-1|.|TRBV10-2|.
TGCGCCAGCAGTGAGGGTGGGGGCACTGAAGTTTTCTTT
CASSEGGGTEVFF
>TRBJ2-5|TRBD2|TRBV20-1|.
TGCAGTGCTAGAGGAGCGGGAGAGGCGGAGACCCAGTACTTC
CSARGAGEAETQYF
>TRBJ2-7|TRBD2|TRBV7-6|.
TGTGCCAGCAGCCTCACTAGCGGGGGGTCCAATGAGCAGTACTTC
CASSLTSGGSNEQYF
>TRBJ2-3|.|TRBV29-1|many
TGCAGCGTTGAAGGGCCCCGGACGGTCGCCGATACGCAGTATTTT
CSVEGPRTVADTQYF
>TRBJ2-7|TRBD2|TRBV20-1|.
TGCAGTGCTCTGAGCGGGGGCACAAACTACGAGCAGTACTTC
CSALSGGTNYEQYF